These T cell receptor beta chains were read from a single sample in a study of T-cell memory formation after mild COVID-19. One entry per CDR3 protein, called by TCRdb with MiXCR from the 5' RACE reads. The data contain about 140,000 distinct CDR3 sequences, roughly 13% of them seen just once; the ten biggest clones take up around 27%. The sequenced sample consisted of PBMCs or a T cell subset sorted from them (not recorded which). Receptors originate from an adult woman who had mild COVID-19 (a few samples of this study predate the infection). Cell type and time point are not known. Both conserved end residues are part of each CDR3. The D gene is left open where the match is weak. Clone size appears in some rows only: once, few, many, or a class for an expanded clone.

NA	once	TRBV24-1	TRBJ2-2	TGTGCCACCAGTGACCCGATCGTGGGGAGGACCGGGGAGCTGTTTTTT	CATSDPIVGRTGELFF
NA	few	TRBV4-1	TRBJ2-1	TGCGCCAGCAGCGGGACTCCGGGACAGAGGTACAATGAGCAGTTCTTC	CASSGTPGQRYNEQFF
TRBD2	NA	TRBV19	TRBJ2-2	TGTGCCAGTAGTACCCCGACTAGCGCGGGGGAGCTGTTTTTT	CASSTPTSAGELFF
NA	NA	TRBV11-1	TRBJ2-1	TGTGCCAGCAGCTTCCAGGAGGGCAATGAGCAGTTCTTC	CASSFQEGNEQFF
TRBD2	many	TRBV6-4	TRBJ2-3	TGTGCCAGCAGTAAAACTAGCGGGGGCACAGATACGCAGTATTTT	CASSKTSGGTDTQYF
NA	few	TRBV5-5	TRBJ1-3	TGTGCCAGCAGCACAGGGTATTCAGGAAACACCATATATTTT	CASSTGYSGNTIYF
TRBD1	few	TRBV11-2	TRBJ2-7	TGTGCCAGCAGCTTGAGGACAGGGAACGAGCAGTACTTC	CASSLRTGNEQYF
TRBD1	NA	TRBV5-6	TRBJ1-5	TGTGCCAGCAGCTTCGGGACAGCGGAAAATCAGCCCCAGCATTTT	CASSFGTAENQPQHF
NA	NA	TRBV27	TRBJ1-1	TGTGCCAGCAGTTTTGAGGCAGGGAAGATGAACACTGAAGCTTTCTTT	CASSFEAGKMNTEAFF
NA	few	TRBV30	TRBJ2-7	TGTGCCTGGAGTGCGGACATGACCTACGAGCAGTACTTC	CAWSADMTYEQYF
NA	few	TRBV24-1	TRBJ2-7	TGTGCCACCAGTGACCCCCGAGAACCTACCTACGAGCAGTACTTC	CATSDPREPTYEQYF
NA	NA	TRBV6-5	TRBJ1-5	TGTGCCAGCAGGGGCCGGGACGGCCCCGAGGCGCCCCAGCATTTT	CASRGRDGPEAPQHF
NA	NA	TRBV6-5	TRBJ1-1	TGTGCCAGCAGTCGACAGTTGAACACTGAAGCTTTCTTT	CASSRQLNTEAFF
NA	many	TRBV7-6	TRBJ2-7	TGTGCCACCTCAAGGGCGGGTGGGGAGCAGTACTTC	CATSRAGGEQYF
TRBD2	NA	TRBV30	TRBJ2-4	TGTGCCTGGAGTGCCCACTTTACCTCATCGGGACTAGCGGTCAATGTAGCCAAAAACATTCAGTACTTC	CAWSAHFTSSGLAVNVAKNIQYF
NA	NA	TRBV7-9	TRBJ1-2	TGTGCCAGCAGATTAGAGGGGAATAGGGACTATGGCTACACCTTC	CASRLEGNRDYGYTF
NA	many	TRBV12-3/TRBV12-4	TRBJ2-7	TGTGCCAGCAGTATGTCCTACGAGCAGTACTTC	CASSMSYEQYF
NA	NA	TRBV2	TRBJ2-3	TGTGCCAGCTCGACAGGGACTAGCACAGATACGCAGTATTTT	CASSTGTSTDTQYF
NA	NA	TRBV7-2	TRBJ2-7	TGTGCCAGCAGCTACGTGCCCTACGAGCAGTACTTC	CASSYVPYEQYF
TRBD2	NA	TRBV29-1	TRBJ2-7	TGCAGCGTTGTACTAGCGGGAGCCTACGAGCAGTACTTC	CSVVLAGAYEQYF
TRBD2	NA	TRBV24-1	TRBJ2-2	TGTGCCACCAGTGACGGTCTAGCGGGTAACACCGGGGAGCTGTTTTTT	CATSDGLAGNTGELFF
NA	NA	TRBV5-1	TRBJ1-5	TGCGCCAGCAGCTTTCGAAGCCCGGTTTCGGGAAATCAGCCCCAGCATTTT	CASSFRSPVSGNQPQHF
NA	once	TRBV15	TRBJ2-1	TGTGCCACCAGCATTAGGACCGGGACCCGCAATGAGCAGTTCTTC	CATSIRTGTRNEQFF
NA	NA	TRBV29-1	TRBJ2-5	TGCAGCGTCGCTGTCCCACCACAAGAGACCCAGTACTTC	CSVAVPPQETQYF